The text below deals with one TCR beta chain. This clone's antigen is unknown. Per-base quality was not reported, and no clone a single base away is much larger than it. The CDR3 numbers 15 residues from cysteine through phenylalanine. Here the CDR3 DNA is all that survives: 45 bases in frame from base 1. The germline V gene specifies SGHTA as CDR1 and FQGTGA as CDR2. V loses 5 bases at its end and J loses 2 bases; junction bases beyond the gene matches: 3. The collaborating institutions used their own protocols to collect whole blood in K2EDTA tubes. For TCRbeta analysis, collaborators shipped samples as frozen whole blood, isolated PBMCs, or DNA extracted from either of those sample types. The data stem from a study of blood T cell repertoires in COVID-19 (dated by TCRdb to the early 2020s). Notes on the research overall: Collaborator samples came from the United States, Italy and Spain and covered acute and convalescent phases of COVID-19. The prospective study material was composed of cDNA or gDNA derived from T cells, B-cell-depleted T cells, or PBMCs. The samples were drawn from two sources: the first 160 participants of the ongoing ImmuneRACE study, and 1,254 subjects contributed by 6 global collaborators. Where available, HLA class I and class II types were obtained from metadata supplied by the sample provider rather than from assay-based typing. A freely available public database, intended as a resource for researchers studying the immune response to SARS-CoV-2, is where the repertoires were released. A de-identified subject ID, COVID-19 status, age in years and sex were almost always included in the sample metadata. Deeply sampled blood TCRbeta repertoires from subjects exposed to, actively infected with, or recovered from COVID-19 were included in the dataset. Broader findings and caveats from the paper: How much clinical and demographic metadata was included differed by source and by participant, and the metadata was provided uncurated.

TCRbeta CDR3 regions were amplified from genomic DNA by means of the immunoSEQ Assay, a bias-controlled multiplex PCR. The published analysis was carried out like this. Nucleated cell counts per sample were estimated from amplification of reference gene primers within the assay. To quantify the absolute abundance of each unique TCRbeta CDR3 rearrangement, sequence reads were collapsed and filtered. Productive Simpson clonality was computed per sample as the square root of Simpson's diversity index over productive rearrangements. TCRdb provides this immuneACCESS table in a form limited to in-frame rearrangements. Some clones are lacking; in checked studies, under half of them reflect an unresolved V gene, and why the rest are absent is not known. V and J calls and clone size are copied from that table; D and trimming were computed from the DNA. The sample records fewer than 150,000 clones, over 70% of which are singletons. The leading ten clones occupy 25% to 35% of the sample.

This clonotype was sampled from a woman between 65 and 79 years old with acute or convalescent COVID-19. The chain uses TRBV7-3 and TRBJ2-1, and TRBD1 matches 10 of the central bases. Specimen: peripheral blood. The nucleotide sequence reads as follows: TGTGCCAGCAGCATGACAGGGGGCGCCTACAATGAGCAGTTCTTC. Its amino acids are CASSMTGGAYNEQFF. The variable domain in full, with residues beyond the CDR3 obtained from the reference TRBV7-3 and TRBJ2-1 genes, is GAGVSQTPSNKVTEKGKYVELRCDPISGHTALYWYRQSLGQGPEFLIYFQGTGAADDSGLPNDRFFAVRPEGSVSTLKIQRTERGDSAVYLCASSMTGGAYNEQFFGPGTRLTVL.